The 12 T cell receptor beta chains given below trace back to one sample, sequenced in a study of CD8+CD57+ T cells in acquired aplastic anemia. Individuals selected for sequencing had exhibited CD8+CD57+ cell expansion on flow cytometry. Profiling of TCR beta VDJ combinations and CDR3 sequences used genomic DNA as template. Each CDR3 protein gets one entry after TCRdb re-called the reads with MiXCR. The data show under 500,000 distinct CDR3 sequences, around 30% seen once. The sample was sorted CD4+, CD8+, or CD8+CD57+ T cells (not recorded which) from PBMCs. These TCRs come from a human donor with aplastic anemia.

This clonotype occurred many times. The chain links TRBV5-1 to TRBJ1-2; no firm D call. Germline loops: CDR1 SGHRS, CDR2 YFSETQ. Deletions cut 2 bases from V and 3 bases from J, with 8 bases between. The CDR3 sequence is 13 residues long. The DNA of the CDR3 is TGCGCCAGCAGCTTCAACGGGGACTATGGCTACACCTTC. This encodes CASSFNGDYGYTF.

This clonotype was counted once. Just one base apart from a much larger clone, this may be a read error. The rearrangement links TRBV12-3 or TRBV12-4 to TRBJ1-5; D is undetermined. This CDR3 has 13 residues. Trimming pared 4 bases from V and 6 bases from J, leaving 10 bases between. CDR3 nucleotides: TGTGCCAGCAGTTCCGGCAGGAGTCAGCCCCAGCATTTT. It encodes CASSSGRSQPQHF.

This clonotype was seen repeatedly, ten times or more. CDR3 amino acids: CASSGGQSNSPLHF. CDR3 DNA: TGCGCCAGCAGCGGGGGACAGTCAAATTCACCCCTCCACTTT. This sequence joins TRBV5-1 and TRBJ1-6, with 7 nucleotides matching TRBD1. Germline V gene sequence: CDR1 SGHRS, CDR2 YFSETQ. This CDR3 contains 14 residues. The trim removed 4 bases at V and 7 bases at J, leaving 5 bases unmatched. The variable domain in full, with the rest retrieved from reference TRBV5-1 and TRBJ1-6, is KAGVTQTPRYLIKTRGQQVTLSCSPISGHRSVSWYQQTPGQGLQFLFEYFSETQRNKGNFPGRFSGRQFSNSRSEMNVSTLELGDSALYLCASSGGQSNSPLHFGNGTRLTVT.

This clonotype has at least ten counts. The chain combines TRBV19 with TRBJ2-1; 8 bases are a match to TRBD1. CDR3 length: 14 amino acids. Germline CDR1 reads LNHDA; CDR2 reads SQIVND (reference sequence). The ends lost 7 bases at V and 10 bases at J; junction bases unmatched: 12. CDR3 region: CASKPRQGFWEQFF. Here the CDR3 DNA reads TGTGCCAGTAAGCCTAGACAGGGGTTTTGGGAGCAGTTCTTC.

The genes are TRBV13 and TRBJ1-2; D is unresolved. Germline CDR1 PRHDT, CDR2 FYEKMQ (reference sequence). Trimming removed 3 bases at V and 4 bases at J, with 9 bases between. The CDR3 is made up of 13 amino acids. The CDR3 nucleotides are TGTGCCAGCAGCTTCGGCAGCACCTATGGCTACACCTTC. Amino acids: CASSFGSTYGYTF. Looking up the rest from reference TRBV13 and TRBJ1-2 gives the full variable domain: AAGVIQSPRHLIKEKRETATLKCYPIPRHDTVYWYQQGPGQDPQFLISFYEKMQSDKGSIPDRFSAQQFSDYHSELNMSSLELGDSALYFCASSFGSTYGYTFGSGTRLTVV.

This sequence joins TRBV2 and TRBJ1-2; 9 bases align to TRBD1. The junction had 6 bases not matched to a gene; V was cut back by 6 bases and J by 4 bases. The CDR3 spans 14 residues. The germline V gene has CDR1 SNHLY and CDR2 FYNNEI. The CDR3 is CASRRQGGIYGYTF. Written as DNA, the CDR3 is TGTGCCAGCAGGAGACAGGGGGGGATCTATGGCTACACCTTC.

DNA for the CDR3: TGCAGTGCTGGGGGGCGTTACGGGAACGAGCAGTACTTC. This sequence encodes CSAGGRYGNEQYF. The V call is TRBV20-1, the J call TRBJ2-7; D is possibly TRBD1 or TRBD2 (6 bases each). The CDR3 consists of 13 residues. The V gene's germline CDR1 is DFQATT and CDR2 SNEGSKA (reference sequence). V was trimmed by 5 bases and J by 5 bases, leaving 16 bases between them.

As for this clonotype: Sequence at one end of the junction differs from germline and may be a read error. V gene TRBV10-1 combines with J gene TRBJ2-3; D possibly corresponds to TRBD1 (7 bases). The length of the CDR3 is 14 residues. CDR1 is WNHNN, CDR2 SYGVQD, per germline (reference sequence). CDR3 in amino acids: CASREDRYTDTQYF. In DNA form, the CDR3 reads TGTGCCAGCAGGGAGGACAGGTACACAGATACGCAGTATTTT.

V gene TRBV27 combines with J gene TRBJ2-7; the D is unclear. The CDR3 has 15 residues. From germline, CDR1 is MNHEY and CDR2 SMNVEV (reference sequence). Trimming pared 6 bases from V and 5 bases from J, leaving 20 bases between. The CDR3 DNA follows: TGTGCCAGCAGCCCATCCCCATCCGGCGACCACGAGCAGTACTTC. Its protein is CASSPSPSGDHEQYF.

The CDR3 DNA sequence: TGTGCCAGCAGCCAAGATCTGAGGAGGTCTCACTCTGAAGCTTTCTTT. As protein: CASSQDLRRSHSEAFF. This chain links TRBV4-2 with TRBJ1-1; D ambiguous. The germline V gene encodes CDR1 LGHNA and CDR2 YNFKEQ. The CDR3 length is 16 residues. Trimming removed 0 bases at V and 6 bases at J, with 17 bases between.

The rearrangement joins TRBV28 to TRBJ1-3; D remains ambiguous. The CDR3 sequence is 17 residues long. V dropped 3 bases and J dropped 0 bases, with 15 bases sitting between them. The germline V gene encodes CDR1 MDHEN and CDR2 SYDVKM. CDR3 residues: CASSFSGGRVSGNTIYF. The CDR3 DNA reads TGTGCCAGCAGTTTCTCGGGAGGTCGTGTCTCTGGAAACACCATATATTTT.

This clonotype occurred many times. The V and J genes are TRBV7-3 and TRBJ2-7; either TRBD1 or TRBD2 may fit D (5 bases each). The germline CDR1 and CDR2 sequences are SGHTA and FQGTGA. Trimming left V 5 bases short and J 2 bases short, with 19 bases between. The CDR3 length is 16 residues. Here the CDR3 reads CASSLGSQVGPYEQYF. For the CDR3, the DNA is TGTGCCAGCAGCCTCGGTTCCCAGGTGGGACCCTACGAGCAGTACTTC.